The 15 T cell receptor beta chains listed next were all sequenced from one sample in a study of cytomegalovirus exposure and HLA in healthy donors. Assay: immunoSEQ multiplex PCR; the TCRdb copy retains only in-frame clones and omits some. The profile shows some 260,000 clones, about nine tenths of them singletons. Sequencing was carried out using PBMCs. The receptors were gathered from a woman aged 30 to 39 in good health and CMV-seronegative.

This chain uses TRBV7-8 with TRBJ2-2; 9 nucleotides match TRBD1. The V and J ends lost 0 bases and 0 bases, in that order; junction bases with no gene match: 8. The CDR3 totals 19 residues. Germline V gene lookup returns CDR1 SGHVS and CDR2 FQNEAQ. This CDR3 is CASSLAATGGLSNTGELFF. The CDR3 nucleotides are TGTGCCAGCAGCTTAGCTGCGACAGGGGGGTTGTCGAACACCGGGGAGCTGTTTTTT.

The chain carries TRBV29-1 and TRBJ2-1, with TRBD2 matching over 7 bases. The junction had 4 bases not matched to a gene; V was cut back by 4 bases and J by 4 bases. Germline V gene lookup returns CDR1 SQVTM and CDR2 ANQGSEA. The CDR3 is 13 residues long. CDR3: CSVVVGGYNEQFF. The DNA of the CDR3 is TGCAGCGTTGTTGTGGGAGGGTACAATGAGCAGTTCTTC.

The V gene is TRBV19, the J gene TRBJ1-2; the D gene is possibly TRBD1 (5 bases). V shed 8 bases and J shed 4 bases, with 11 bases lying between them. The CDR3 runs 12 residues. Germline V gene sequence: CDR1 LNHDA, CDR2 SQIVND (reference sequence). Written as DNA, the CDR3 is TGTGCCAGTCGGGGGGAGAGCTATGGCTACACCTTC. Amino acids: CASRGESYGYTF.

The rearrangement joins TRBV7-2 to TRBJ1-4, with TRBD1 as a possible D gene (5 bases). Trimming took 5 bases from V and 1 from J, leaving 11 bases between them. Germline V gene lookup returns CDR1 SGHTA and CDR2 FQGNSA. The CDR3 contains 15 residues. The CDR3 coding sequence is TGTGCCAGCAGCGCGCAGGGAAGAACTAATGAAAAACTGTTTTTT. Protein: CASSAQGRTNEKLFF.

This chain joins TRBV7-9 and TRBJ2-1; TRBD2 might be the D (5 bases). V was shortened by 5 bases and J by 0 bases, with 11 bases between the two germline ends. This CDR3 is built from 15 residues. In germline, CDR1 is SEHNR, CDR2 FQNEAQ (reference sequence). In DNA, the CDR3 is TGTGCCAGCAGCCTGGCACTAGGCTCCTACAATGAGCAGTTCTTC. It yields the protein CASSLALGSYNEQFF.

The CDR3, as DNA: TGTGCCTGGGGTCGATTAGCGGGGCGTTCGTATACGCAGTATTTT. Residues: CAWGRLAGRSYTQYF. The rearrangement uses TRBV30 and TRBJ2-3; 8 nucleotides line up with TRBD2. CDR1 is GTSNPN, CDR2 SVGIG, per germline (reference sequence). The CDR3 contains 15 residues. V shed 5 bases and J 7 bases; nucleotides not matched to a gene: 14.

The rearrangement joins TRBV10-1 to TRBJ2-3; D unclear. This CDR3 spans 16 amino acids. In germline, CDR1 is WNHNN, CDR2 SYGVQD (reference sequence). V lost 8 bases and J lost 1, with 19 bases in between. This CDR3 is CASLSFQQLGTDTQYF. The CDR3 nucleotides read TGCGCCAGCTTGTCGTTCCAGCAGCTTGGCACAGATACGCAGTATTTT.

The chain is built from TRBV28 and TRBJ2-2, with 8 bases matching TRBD1. V gave up 1 base and J gave up 7 bases; unmatched junction bases: 5. Germline V gene sequence: CDR1 MDHEN, CDR2 SYDVKM. This CDR3 is built from 15 residues. The CDR3 sequence is CASSLSGQGRGELFF. The CDR3 DNA is TGTGCCAGCAGTTTATCCGGACAGGGACGCGGGGAGCTGTTTTTT. The whole variable domain, filled in from reference TRBV28 and TRBJ2-2, reads DVKVTQSSRYLVKRTGEKVFLECVQDMDHENMFWYRQDPGLGLRLIYFSYDVKMKEKGDIPEGYSVSREKKERFSLILESASTNQTSMYLCASSLSGQGRGELFFGEGSRLTVL.

The CDR3 region is CASSLQGDEQYF. Written as DNA, the CDR3 is TGTGCCAGCAGTTTACAGGGGGACGAGCAGTACTTC. The chain combines TRBV7-2 with TRBJ2-7, with 8 bases identical to TRBD1. This CDR3 comprises 12 residues. After removal of 6 bases from V and 5 bases from J, the junction contained 3 bases not matched to a gene. The germline gives CDR1 SGHTA, CDR2 FQGNSA.

This chain links TRBV29-1 with TRBJ1-1; no clear D gene. V lost 3 bases to trimming and J lost 1 base, with 15 bases between them. The CDR3 is made up of 15 amino acids. Germline V gene sequence: CDR1 SQVTM, CDR2 ANQGSEA. The CDR3 nucleotides are TGCAGCGTTGAGGGTAGGAGGGCTGAGAACACTGAAGCTTTCTTT. The encoded protein is CSVEGRRAENTEAFF.

The chain recombines TRBV27 with TRBJ2-5; D unresolved. V lost 3 bases, J lost 1 base, and 0 bases lay in between. CDR3 size: 11 residues. CDR1 and CDR2 from the germline V gene are MNHEY and SMNVEV (reference sequence). The CDR3 sequence: CASSFQETQYF. Written as DNA, the CDR3 is TGTGCCAGCAGTTTCCAAGAGACCCAGTACTTC.

The chain has TRBV27 and TRBJ2-2; weak D call: TRBD1 (5 bases). Per the germline V gene, CDR1 is MNHEY and CDR2 is SMNVEV (reference sequence). CDR3 length: 13 amino acids. The V gene lost 4 bases and the J gene lost 10 bases, with 13 bases spanning the gap. CDR3 amino acids: CASSSQGIEELFF. Written as DNA, the CDR3 is TGTGCCAGCAGTTCTCAGGGAATTGAGGAGCTGTTTTTT.

Only one count was recorded for this clone. The chain carries TRBV6-5 and TRBJ2-1; tentatively, D is TRBD2 (5 bases). The CDR3 is made up of 16 amino acids. From germline, CDR1 is MNHEY and CDR2 SVGAGI. V lost 2 bases, J lost 0 bases, and 11 bases lay in between. The CDR3 is CASSYVPGSSYNEQFF. In DNA, the CDR3 is TGTGCCAGCAGTTACGTCCCGGGGAGCTCCTACAATGAGCAGTTCTTC.

The genes are TRBV29-1 and TRBJ2-1; 8 bases agree with TRBD1. The CDR3 runs 14 residues. The V gene's germline CDR1 is SQVTM and CDR2 ANQGSEA. V shed 6 bases and J 7 bases; nucleotides not matched to a gene: 11. The CDR3 spells CSVPRTGGINEQFF. Here the CDR3 DNA reads TGCAGCGTCCCTCGCACAGGGGGGATAAATGAGCAGTTCTTC.

The V and J genes are TRBV4-3 and TRBJ2-4; D is perhaps TRBD1 (5 bases). CDR1 and CDR2 from the germline V gene are LGHNA and YSLEER. The V end lost 4 bases, the J end lost 7 bases, and 14 bases lay between the germline ends. The CDR3 contains 14 residues. DNA of the CDR3: TGCGCCAGCAGCCTGTCGCAGGGAACTAACATTCAGTACTTC. It yields the protein CASSLSQGTNIQYF.